The entry below describes one T cell receptor (beta chain). The antigen remains undetermined. TCRdb called the reads again in MiXCR, with one record for every CDR3 protein. The sample shows around 500,000 distinct CDR3 sequences, under 55% of them seen only once. The sample belongs to a study of T cell repertoires in cytomegalovirus infection. Study results and caveats: CMV-specific TCR beta clonotypes restricted by HLA-C were the ones dominating the ex vivo response.

The input for sequencing was cultured PBMCs, taken from culture after CMV antigen stimulation. This receptor was taken from a human donor in good health (CMV status not recorded). Some clones in this sample may be carry-over from other donors' samples.

The CDR3 loop is CASSLLVGKAWGGELFF. The DNA for the CDR3 is TGTGCCAGCAGCTTATTGGTGGGAAAAGCCTGGGGCGGGGAGCTGTTTTTT. The chain recombines TRBV7-2 with TRBJ2-2; D ambiguous. CDR3 length: 17 residues. In germline, CDR1 is SGHTA, CDR2 FQGNSA. Trimming left V 2 bases short and J 7 bases short, with 20 bases between.